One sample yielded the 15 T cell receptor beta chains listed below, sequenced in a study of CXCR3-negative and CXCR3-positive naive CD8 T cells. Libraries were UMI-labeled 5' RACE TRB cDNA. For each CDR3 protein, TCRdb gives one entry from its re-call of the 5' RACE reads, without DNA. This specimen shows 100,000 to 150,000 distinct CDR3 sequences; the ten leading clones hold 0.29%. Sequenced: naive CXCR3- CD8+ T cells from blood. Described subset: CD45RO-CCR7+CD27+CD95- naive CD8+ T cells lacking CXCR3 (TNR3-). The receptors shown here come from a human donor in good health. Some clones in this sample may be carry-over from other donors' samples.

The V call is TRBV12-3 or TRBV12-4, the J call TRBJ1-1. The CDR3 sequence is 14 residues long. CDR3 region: CASSPPVRDTEAFF.

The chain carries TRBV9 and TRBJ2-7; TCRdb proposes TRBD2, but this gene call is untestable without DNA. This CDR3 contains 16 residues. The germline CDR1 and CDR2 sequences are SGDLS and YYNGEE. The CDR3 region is CASSASGTSGVNEQYF.

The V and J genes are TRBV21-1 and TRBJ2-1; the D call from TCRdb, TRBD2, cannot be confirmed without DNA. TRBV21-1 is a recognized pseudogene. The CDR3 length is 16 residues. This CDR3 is CASSKEQRGAYNEQFF.

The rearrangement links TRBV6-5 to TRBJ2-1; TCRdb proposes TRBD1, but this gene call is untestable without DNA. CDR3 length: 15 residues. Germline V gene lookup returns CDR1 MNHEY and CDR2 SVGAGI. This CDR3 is CASSYSSQGVGEQFF.

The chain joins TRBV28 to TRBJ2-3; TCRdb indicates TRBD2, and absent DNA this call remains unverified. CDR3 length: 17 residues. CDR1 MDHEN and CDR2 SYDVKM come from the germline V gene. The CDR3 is CASSLDPSGASTDTQYF.

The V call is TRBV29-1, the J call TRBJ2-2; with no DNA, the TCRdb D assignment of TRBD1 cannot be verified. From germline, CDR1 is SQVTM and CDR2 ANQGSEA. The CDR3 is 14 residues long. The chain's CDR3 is CSVGGTGIGGELFF.

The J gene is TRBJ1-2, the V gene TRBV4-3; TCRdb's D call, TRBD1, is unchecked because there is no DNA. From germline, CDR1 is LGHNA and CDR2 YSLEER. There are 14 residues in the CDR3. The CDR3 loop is CASSQDGGGYGYTF.

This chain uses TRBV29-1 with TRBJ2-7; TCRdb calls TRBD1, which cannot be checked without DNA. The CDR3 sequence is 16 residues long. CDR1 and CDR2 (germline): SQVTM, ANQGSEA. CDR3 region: CSVEDRGRVEPCEQYF.

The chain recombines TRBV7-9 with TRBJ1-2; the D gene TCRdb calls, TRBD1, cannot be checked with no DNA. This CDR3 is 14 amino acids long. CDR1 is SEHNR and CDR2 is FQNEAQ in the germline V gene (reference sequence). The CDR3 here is CASSYGQGAYGHTF.

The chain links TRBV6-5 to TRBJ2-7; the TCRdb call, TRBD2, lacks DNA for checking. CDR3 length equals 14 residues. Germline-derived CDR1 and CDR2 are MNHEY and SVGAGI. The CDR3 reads CASSYELGNYEQYF.

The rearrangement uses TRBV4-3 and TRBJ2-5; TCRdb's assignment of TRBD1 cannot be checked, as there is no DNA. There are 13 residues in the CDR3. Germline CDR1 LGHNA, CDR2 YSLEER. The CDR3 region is CASAPGTQETQYF.

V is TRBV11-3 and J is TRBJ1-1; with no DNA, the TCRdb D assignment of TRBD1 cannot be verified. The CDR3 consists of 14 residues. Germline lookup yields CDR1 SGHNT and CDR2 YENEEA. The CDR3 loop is CASSPPDGRTEAFF.

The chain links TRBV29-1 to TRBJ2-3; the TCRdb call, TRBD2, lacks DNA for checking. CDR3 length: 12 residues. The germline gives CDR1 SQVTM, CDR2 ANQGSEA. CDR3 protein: CSVEGDLPRRDF.

CDR3 protein: CSVVPAGGYEQYF. The gene calls are TRBV29-1 and TRBJ2-7; TCRdb picks TRBD1, but there is no DNA to check that call. The germline gives CDR1 SQVTM, CDR2 ANQGSEA. This CDR3 has 13 amino acids.

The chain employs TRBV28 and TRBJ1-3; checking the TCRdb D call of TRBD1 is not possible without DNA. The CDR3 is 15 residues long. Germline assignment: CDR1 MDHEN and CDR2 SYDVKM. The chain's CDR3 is CASTGARGTGNTIYF.